The 29 T cell receptor beta chains listed next were all sequenced from one sample in a study of radiotherapy plus CTLA-4 blockade in lung cancer. The protocol was immunoSEQ multiplex PCR, while the TCRdb copy is restricted to in-frame clones and leaves out a portion. The sample carries around 91,000 clones, around 90% recorded once. The sample here was peripheral blood, taken from a patient treated with radiotherapy plus ipilimumab. The receptors stem from a human donor with non-small cell lung cancer that progressed on radiotherapy plus ipilimumab.

The genes are TRBV7-3 and TRBJ1-1; no reliable D call. Germline V lookup: CDR1 SGHTA, CDR2 FQGTGA. The CDR3 contains 13 residues. Trimming pared 3 bases from V and 7 bases from J, leaving 12 bases between. This CDR3 reads CASSFGQAHEAFF. CDR3 nucleotide sequence: TGTGCCAGCAGCTTTGGGCAGGCGCATGAAGCTTTCTTT.

The chain recombines TRBV5-6 with TRBJ1-3; 8 nucleotides line up with TRBD1. This CDR3 spans 16 amino acids. The V gene's germline CDR1 is SGHDT and CDR2 YYEEEE. V shed 0 bases, J shed 2 bases, and the junction held 4 bases outside the gene matches. CDR3 sequence (DNA): TGTGCCAGCAGCTTGGACGGACAGGGTACTGGAAACACCATATATTTT. Its translation: CASSLDGQGTGNTIYF.

J is TRBJ2-1 and V is TRBV29-1; D may be TRBD1 (6 bases). CDR1 is SQVTM, CDR2 ANQGSEA, per germline. Trimming pared 3 bases from V and 4 bases from J, leaving 13 bases between. This CDR3 comprises 14 residues. CDR3 sequence reads: CSVDPTGLYNEQFF. CDR3 sequence (DNA): TGCAGCGTTGACCCGACAGGTCTATACAATGAGCAGTTCTTC.

The chain has TRBV5-4 and TRBJ1-1; tentative D call: TRBD1 (6 bases). CDR1 and CDR2 from the germline V gene are SGHNT and YYREEE (reference sequence). CDR3 size: 15 residues. Trimming took off 1 base at V and 11 bases at J, with 21 bases between the two ends. The CDR3 loop is CASSLTGLQGREAFF. CDR3 nucleotide sequence: TGTGCCAGCAGCTTGACGGGTCTACAGGGTCGAGAGGCTTTCTTT.

The chain joins TRBV19 to TRBJ2-1, with D hard to call. The ends were cut back, 5 bases at V and 9 bases at J, with 8 bases in the middle. The length of the CDR3 is 11 residues. The germline CDR1 and CDR2 sequences are LNHDA and SQIVND (reference sequence). The CDR3, as DNA: TGTGCCAGTAGTGACCTCATTGAGCAGTTCTTC. Translating gives CASSDLIEQFF. Full variable domain (missing parts from reference TRBV19 and TRBJ2-1): DGGITQSPKYLFRKEGQNVTLSCEQNLNHDAMYWYRQDPGQGLRLIYYSQIVNDFQKGDIAEGYSVSREKKESFPLTVTSAQKNPTAFYLCASSDLIEQFFGPGTRLTVL.

The table lists this clone with a count of one. V and J are TRBV29-1 and TRBJ1-1; perhaps TRBD1 as D (5 bases). This CDR3 is built from 12 residues. Trimming removed 7 bases from V and 0 bases from J, with 9 bases in between. Germline V gene data show CDR1 as SQVTM and CDR2 as ANQGSEA. The CDR3 sequence: CSGGRLNTEAFF. CDR3 sequence (DNA): TGCAGCGGGGGACGGCTGAACACTGAAGCTTTCTTT.

The chain is built from TRBV5-5 and TRBJ2-7; D tentatively fits TRBD1 or TRBD2 (5 bases each). Germline assignment: CDR1 SGHKS and CDR2 YYEKEE (reference sequence). Trimming shortened V by 4 bases and J by 0 bases, and 17 bases separated the two germline ends. The CDR3 spans 16 residues. The CDR3 DNA follows: TGTGCCAGCAGCCCCCTATGGGCAGGGAGCTCCTACGAGCAGTACTTC. As protein: CASSPLWAGSSYEQYF.

The V and J genes are TRBV12-5 and TRBJ2-3; 7 bases match TRBD2. This CDR3 is 15 amino acids long. The V gene's germline CDR1 is LGHNT and CDR2 FRNRAP. The J segment lost 11 bases and the V segment lost 1 base, leaving 12 bases of the junction unmatched. The CDR3 loop reads CASGLDPASGKRQYF. As DNA, the CDR3 is TGTGCTAGTGGTTTGGACCCCGCTAGCGGCAAAAGGCAGTATTTT.

This clone was seen a single time. The V gene is TRBV18, the J gene TRBJ2-7; a weak D match, TRBD2 (7 bases). The CDR3 has 13 amino acids. Germline CDR1 is KGHSH and CDR2 is LQKENI. The V gene lost 2 bases and the J gene lost 6 bases, with 11 bases spanning the gap. The chain's CDR3 is CASSPKGEGEQYF. CDR3 coding DNA: TGTGCCAGCTCACCAAAGGGGGAGGGCGAGCAGTACTTC.

J is TRBJ2-5 and V is TRBV5-1; either TRBD1 or TRBD2 may fit D (5 bases each). This CDR3 is 16 amino acids long. In germline, CDR1 is SGHRS, CDR2 YFSETQ. The ends were cut back, 0 bases at V and 1 base at J, with 13 bases in the middle. In DNA form, the CDR3 reads TGCGCCAGCAGCTTGGGGGGGAAAGGAGGCCAAGAGACCCAGTACTTC. Translated, it gives CASSLGGKGGQETQYF.

V usage is TRBV30 and J usage is TRBJ2-7; D gene ambiguous. The V end lost 3 bases, the J end lost 10 bases, and 13 bases lay between the germline ends. The CDR3 loop spans 11 amino acids. Germline V gene lookup returns CDR1 GTSNPN and CDR2 SVGIG (reference sequence). The CDR3 DNA reads as TGTGCCTGGAGAAAAGGCCTACGCCAGTACTTC. This codes for CAWRKGLRQYF.

This chain joins TRBV27 and TRBJ1-2; D might be TRBD1 (6 bases). Trimming shortened V by 6 bases and J by 7 bases, and 15 bases separated the two germline ends. The length of the CDR3 is 13 residues. CDR1 is MNHEY and CDR2 is SMNVEV in the germline V gene (reference sequence). CDR3 in amino acids: CASSNLTGGGYTF. CDR3 nucleotides: TGTGCCAGCAGCAATTTGACAGGCGGTGGCTACACCTTC.

V and J are TRBV2 and TRBJ2-1; 7 bases fit TRBD1. In germline, CDR1 is SNHLY, CDR2 FYNNEI. The CDR3 covers 15 residues. Trimming at V came to 7 bases and at J to 4 bases, leaving 10 bases not matched to a gene. The chain's CDR3 is CASMRTGHLYNEQFF. The CDR3 nucleotides read TGTGCCAGCATGCGGACAGGCCACCTTTACAATGAGCAGTTCTTC.

As concerns this clone: The same CDR3 arises from other DNA sequences in this sample as well. The chain recombines TRBV20-1 with TRBJ2-5; D not certain. The CDR3 runs 10 residues. V lost 6 bases to trimming and J lost 1 base, with 3 bases between them. Germline CDR1 reads DFQATT; CDR2 reads SNEGSKA (reference sequence). The CDR3 nucleotides are TGCAGTGCAAGCCAAGAGACCCAGTACTTC. Protein: CSASQETQYF.

This clone was detected once. The chain is built from TRBV7-8 and TRBJ2-7, with 7 bases aligning to TRBD2. This CDR3 spans 15 amino acids. The V segment lost 5 bases and the J segment 4 bases; nucleotides outside the gene matches: 11. Germline V gene data show CDR1 as SGHVS and CDR2 as FQNEAQ. The CDR3 region is CASSPAGGSGYEQYF. For the CDR3, the DNA is TGTGCCAGCAGCCCCGCCGGGGGGTCGGGGTACGAGCAGTACTTC.

The chain has TRBV7-2 and TRBJ2-4; D is uncertain. V shed 2 bases and J shed 0 bases, with 11 bases lying between them. Per germline, CDR1 SGHTA and CDR2 FQGNSA. The CDR3 covers 16 residues. CDR3 DNA: TGTGCCAGCAGCTTACCAGGTTCCGTAGCCAAAAACATTCAGTACTTC. Translating it yields CASSLPGSVAKNIQYF.

V usage is TRBV15 and J usage is TRBJ1-5, with 8 bases that match TRBD1. This CDR3 has 16 residues. Germline V gene lookup returns CDR1 LNHNV and CDR2 YYDKDF (reference sequence). After removal of 0 bases from V and 7 bases from J, the junction contained 8 bases not matched to a gene. The CDR3 is CATSREVGTGRQPQHF. The CDR3 DNA follows: TGTGCCACCAGCAGAGAGGTCGGGACAGGTAGGCAGCCCCAGCATTTT.

This chain uses TRBV30 with TRBJ1-2; D is undetermined. The CDR3 is 13 residues long. V was pared by 0 bases and J by 4 bases, with 9 bases between. Germline lookup yields CDR1 GTSNPN and CDR2 SVGIG (reference sequence). The CDR3 region has the DNA TGTGCCTGGAGTGTTGGGCTGGGCTATGGCTACACCTTC. Protein sequence: CAWSVGLGYGYTF.

The chain recombines TRBV12-5 with TRBJ1-2; possible D gene TRBD1, 6 bases. Germline loops: CDR1 LGHNT, CDR2 FRNRAP. This CDR3 comprises 13 residues. Trimming removed 5 bases from V and 7 bases from J, with 14 bases in between. In nucleotides, the CDR3 is TGTGCTAGTGGTATCCAGGGGCTCTCTGGCTACACCTTC. It is translated as CASGIQGLSGYTF.

The genes are TRBV11-3 and TRBJ2-1, with D tentatively TRBD2 (6 bases). From germline, CDR1 is SGHNT and CDR2 YENEEA. This CDR3 comprises 15 residues. The V and J ends lost 1 base and 9 bases respectively, with 16 bases between them. Here the CDR3 reads CASSLVIGSGSEQFF. CDR3 DNA sequence: TGTGCCAGCAGCTTAGTTATCGGGAGCGGAAGTGAGCAGTTCTTC.

The CDR3 coding sequence is TGTGCCAGCAGCACCAGGGGACCGAACAATCAGCCCCAGCATTTT. It codes for CASSTRGPNNQPQHF. V gene TRBV6-5 combines with J gene TRBJ1-5, with D tentatively TRBD1 (6 bases). Germline lookup yields CDR1 MNHEY and CDR2 SVGAGI. This CDR3 is built from 15 residues. The V end lost 6 bases, the J end lost 3 bases, and 15 bases lay between the germline ends.

Comment on this clone: At one end the junction does not follow the germline gene, possibly because of a read error. The CDR3 DNA sequence: TGTGTCAGCAGCCCCTGGGGATTCGATGAGCAGTTCTTC. Its translation: CVSSPWGFDEQFF. The rearrangement uses TRBV27 and TRBJ2-1; D is undetermined. The CDR3 is 13 amino acids. The germline V gene has CDR1 MNHEY and CDR2 SMNVEV (reference sequence).

The rearrangement joins TRBV27 to TRBJ2-1; a possible D gene is TRBD2 (5 bases). The germline CDR1 and CDR2 sequences are MNHEY and SMNVEV (reference sequence). V shed 3 bases and J shed 4 bases, with 13 bases lying between them. The CDR3 length is 15 residues. The CDR3 nucleotides read TGTGCCAGCAGTTTCAGTGGGAGTATGTACAATGAGCAGTTCTTC. Its translation is CASSFSGSMYNEQFF.

This chain uses TRBV18 with TRBJ2-2, with TRBD1 as a possible D gene (6 bases). Germline V gives CDR1 KGHSH, CDR2 LQKENI. CDR3 length equals 16 residues. Trimming cost V 0 bases and J 4 bases, with 12 bases left between them. The CDR3 here is CASSPPSTGFTGELFF. DNA for the CDR3: TGTGCCAGCTCACCACCCTCTACAGGGTTCACCGGGGAGCTGTTTTTT.

V usage is TRBV29-1 and J usage is TRBJ1-1, with D possibly TRBD1 on 5 matching bases. Germline loops: CDR1 SQVTM, CDR2 ANQGSEA. The CDR3 consists of 13 residues. V lost 6 bases to trimming and J lost 1 base, with 12 bases between them. In nucleotides, the CDR3 is TGCAGCGTCCACACCGGGACGAACACTGAAGCTTTCTTT. Its protein product is CSVHTGTNTEAFF. The full variable domain, its missing parts supplied by reference TRBV29-1 and TRBJ1-1, is SAVISQKPSRDICQRGTSLTIQCQVDSQVTMMFWYRQQPGQSLTLIATANQGSEATYESGFVIDKFPISRPNLTFSTLTVSNMSPEDSSIYLCSVHTGTNTEAFFGQGTRLTVV.

CDR3 sequence: CASSLDPTDTQYF. CDR3 DNA sequence: TGTGCCAGCAGTTTGGACCCCACAGATACGCAGTATTTT. The chain links TRBV6-5 to TRBJ2-3, with no clear D. Trimming removed 4 bases at V and 2 bases at J, with 7 bases between. CDR1 and CDR2 from the germline V gene are MNHEY and SVGAGI. This CDR3 spans 13 amino acids.

The CDR3 DNA reads TGTGCCAGCAGTGCCTCGGGAGGCACTGAAGCTTTCTTT. This translates into CASSASGGTEAFF. J is TRBJ1-1 and V is TRBV25-1; D remains unclear. The CDR3 runs 13 residues. The V end lost 4 bases, the J end lost 4 bases, and 10 bases lay between the germline ends. Germline-derived CDR1 and CDR2 are MGHDK and SYGVNS.

V gene TRBV27 combines with J gene TRBJ2-4; no reliable D call. The germline V gene has CDR1 MNHEY and CDR2 SMNVEV (reference sequence). V was shortened by 2 bases and J by 2 bases, with 10 bases between the two germline ends. This CDR3 contains 15 residues. The CDR3 loop is CASSLSSGSKNIQYF. The CDR3 DNA sequence: TGTGCCAGCAGTTTAAGTTCTGGCTCCAAAAACATTCAGTACTTC.

The V gene is TRBV4-1, the J gene TRBJ1-6; D gene uncertain. With 0 bases removed from V and 7 bases from J, the gap between germline ends came to 7 bases. CDR1 and CDR2 (germline): MGHRA, YSYEKL. CDR3 length equals 14 residues. The CDR3 DNA reads TGCGCCAGCAGCCAAGAATCGAGGAATTCACCCCTCCACTTT. This translates into CASSQESRNSPLHF.